The clone carrying this T cell receptor (beta chain) appeared once. The antigen is unknown. The junction differs from germline at one of its ends, possibly a read error. Authors of the study amplified TCR beta CDR3 regions from RNA transcripts. The HTBI primer set was used in a first-round RT-PCR of the TCR CDR3. TCRdb ran MiXCR on the multiplex PCR reads and lists one entry per CDR3 protein. The data show about 680,000 distinct CDR3 sequences, under 45% seen once. Criteria for exclusion of patients were uncontrolled infection, other autoimmune disease, pregnancy or lactation. Cells are PBMCs isolated from 9 to 10 ml of fresh blood. The data stem from a study of T cells in Graves' hyperthyroidism and ophthalmopathy. General study results and limits: Researchers found most expanded thyroid clonotypes above 0.001 in blood as well.

Per the germline V gene, CDR1 is SNHLY and CDR2 is FYNNEI. The CDR3 runs 14 residues. Sequences were obtained from blood. The J gene is TRBJ2-3, the V gene TRBV2; D perhaps matches TRBD1 (6 bases). The receptor comes from a woman between 40 and 55 years old with Graves' hyperthyroidism. The CDR3 region is CVSSRGQSTDTQYF. CDR3 in DNA: TGTGTCAGCAGTCGAGGACAGAGCACAGATACGCAGTATTTT.